The present TCR beta chain was sequenced within a study of tumor-infiltrating lymphocytes in primary liver carcinoma (dated by TCRdb to 2016 to 2017). Regarding the research as a whole: Surgical resection was performed in China between November 2015 and early 2016 on about five patients with histopathologically diagnosed primary liver carcinoma. A total of around 35 specimens from 5 patients, comprising approximately 25 tumor regions, 5 adjacent noncancerous liver tissues and 5 peripheral blood samples, were covered by TCRbeta repertoire sequencing. The tumors of the five patients were staged as T1-T3 N0M0, with maximum diameters ranging from roughly 4.2 to 11 cm. Each sample produced roughly 3.65 to 7.5 million productive TCRbeta reads, and read depth showed no significant difference between tissue types. The five patients, three men and two women aged 30 to 69 years, had hepatocellular carcinoma (four) or combined HCC and intrahepatic cholangiocarcinoma (one). Reproducibility between technical replicate repertoires was high, with correlation coefficients above 0.98 and mean shared-clone rates roughly 0.91. The study combined TCRbeta repertoire sequencing, expression microarrays and whole-exome sequencing across five regions of each liver tumor, with adjacent normal tissue and blood.

On the study overall, not on this receptor specifically: Because only the TCR beta chain was sequenced and unpaired alpha chains were not captured, true repertoire diversity is likely underestimated. Compared with blood, tumors had a significantly larger share of the repertoire taken up by the top 250 clones (p = 0.039). Repertoire overlap was higher between tumor regions (mean about 36%) than tumor-adjacent (around 17%) or tumor-blood (14%) pairs, consistent with antigen-driven expansion. Comparison of CD4+ and CD8+ T cell repertoires was precluded by the use of bulk unsorted samples. Only four or five patients were included in the study, and the authors note that the findings should be validated in a larger study.

TRIzol reagent was used to extract blood RNA from unsorted whole blood, while the DNeasy Blood & Tissue kit provided the germline DNA. Patients had chronic HBV infection and were treatment-naive at sampling. Before surgery, about 4 milliliters of peripheral blood were collected into K2EDTA tubes. Counted from cysteine to phenylalanine, this CDR3 has 17 amino acids. Here the CDR3 DNA is all that survives: 51 bases in frame from base 1. Trimming takes 2 bases off V and 5 bases off J; junction bases not matched to a gene: 11. CDR1 and CDR2 are drawn from the germline V gene: MDHEN, SYDVKM. This clonotype was seen a few times. There is no known antigen for this receptor. Base qualities are not recorded, but no much larger clone differs from it by a single base. TCRbeta-specific cDNA was reverse-transcribed from around 0.45 ug total RNA using a constant-region primer and ProtoScript II reverse transcriptase. Construction of the TCRbeta libraries relied on three nested rounds of multiplex PCR, following a slightly modified ARM-PCR procedure. Multiplex TRBV1-TRBV30 forward primers and a Cbeta reverse primer were used in the first two PCR rounds, each of which was run for 10 cycles. Sample barcodes and Illumina adapters were added in a final 25-cycle PCR using Deep VentR polymerase. Amplicons of 200-500 bp were gel-purified with a QIAquick gel extraction kit before sequencing. TCRbeta amplicons were sequenced on an Illumina HiSeq 2500 with 250-bp paired-end reads. Under the source paper's analysis protocol: Quality trimming of reads was performed with Trimmomatic v0.33, and paired reads were merged with FLASH v1.2.11 so that full CDR3 sequences could be recovered. V, D and J germline segments were assigned to the rearranged TCRbeta sequences by MiGEC v1.2.1b. Clonotype statistics and Shannon-Wiener diversity indices were computed with VDJtools v1.0.0. To cut down on sampling bias, every analysis after diversity analysis relied on just the 250 most abundant clonotypes from each sample. TCRdb took the public reads, trimmed them with fastp at Q25, ran MiXCR for clone calling and kept in-frame beta chains. Rows are combined by CDR3 protein, so each entry shows the most common genes and DNA. TCRdb's processing, not the authors' own work, is the source of the V and J calls. This sample has a few hundred thousand distinct CDR3 sequences in its table, and around three fifths of those were observed once. About a sixth of the sample belongs to the ten largest clones.

Sequenced input: peripheral blood. Recombination connected TRBV28 to TRBJ2-1, and 8 bases in between align with TRBD2. This TCR came from a woman in her twenties or thirties with primary liver carcinoma and hepatitis B virus infection. The CDR3 region: CASSLRLGRGRNNEQFF. The DNA is as follows: TGTGCCAGCAGTTTACGGTTGGGACGCGGGAGGAACAATGAGCAGTTCTTC.